Described below is a single T cell receptor beta chain sequence and its context. Its antigen has not been determined. No base quality values were provided; no much bigger clone lies one nucleotide off. From the cysteine through the phenylalanine, the CDR3 covers 15 amino acids. Only the CDR3 region is kept as DNA, spanning 45 bases read in frame from base 1. Unmatched junction bases come to 4, with V trimmed by 0 bases and J by 3 bases. For CDR1 and CDR2, the germline V gene lists MGHRA and YSYEKL. The label giving this sample's time point can be read as: after dendritic cell vaccination, including at tumor progression/relapse. Patients were selected for having adequate residual fresh-frozen tumor tissue and more than two years of available survival data. None of the glioblastoma patients carried an isocitrate dehydrogenase mutation, although molecular status otherwise varied. PBMC were collected before vaccination, two weeks after the third vaccination, and at tumor progression if tumor progression occurred. Genomic DNA was extracted with the Qiagen DNeasy Blood extraction Kit.

The data are from a study of glioma-infiltrating T cells after dendritic cell vaccination (dated by TCRdb to about 2016). General notes on the study: Of the roughly 15 glioblastoma patients in the cohort, all drawn from Phase I and II dendritic cell vaccination trials, 9 were newly diagnosed and 6 had recurrent disease. Autologous tumor lysate-pulsed dendritic cell vaccination was administered to the patients between about 2003 and 2013. The vaccine consisted of monocyte-derived dendritic cells cultured seven to eight days with IL-4 and GM-CSF, then pulsed overnight with autologous tumor lysate. Each patient was given three intradermal dendritic cell vaccine injections, spaced two weeks apart, in the arm below the axilla. In glioblastoma patients vaccinated with dendritic cells, deep sequencing of TCR beta CDR3 regions served to measure tumor-infiltrating lymphocyte content and to compare repertoires between tumor and blood. Survival after dendritic cell vaccination was correlated with TCR sequencing metrics such as TIL content and the overlap between tumor and blood repertoires.

The immunoSEQ assay amplified TCRB CDR3 regions from around 2.1 micrograms of genomic DNA, or from all available DNA when less than that amount was available. The multiplex PCR employed 60 forward primers targeting TCR V beta segments and 13 reverse primers targeting J beta segments. To estimate the number of reads per starting template, synthetic control templates were added to each sample at limiting dilution. Reads of 87 bp were generated by sequencing on the Illumina HiSeq System. Turning to the authors' computational methods: PCR and sequencing errors were removed by merging closely related sequences with a nearest neighbor algorithm. TCR overlap was defined as the percentage of unique tumor TCR beta sequences that were also found in the peripheral blood of the same patient. The immuneACCESS repertoire file appears here via TCRdb, limited to in-frame rearrangements. These files lack a portion of the clones; in checked studies, under half of the deficit traces to unresolved V genes, and the cause of the others is not known. V, J and clone size are taken as reported in that table, and D and trimming were inferred from the DNA itself. Counted in this sample were under 130,000 clones; 85% to 90% of them appeared once. The ten largest clones add up to 2.5% to 3.5% of the sample.

The research as a whole found: The three-group TCR overlap response model was characterized as speculative, and prospective validation of the model was stated to be required. The cohort was small and heterogeneous, few patients had complete blood and tumor sets, and even fewer had initial-recurrent tumor pairs. Higher estimated pretreatment TIL content predicted longer time to progression and overall survival after dendritic cell vaccination. TCR clonality showed no direct relationship with survival, which suggests that a diverse polyclonal response may matter.

Material: blood, obtained after dendritic cell vaccination. This receptor chain uses TRBV4-1 and TRBJ2-7, with 8 middle bases fitting TRBD2. The sequence was collected from a human donor with glioblastoma. This receptor carries the CDR3 CASSQEGSGGYEQYF. The nucleotide sequence reads as follows: TGCGCCAGCAGCCAAGAAGGCAGCGGGGGCTACGAGCAGTACTTC.